The text below deals with one T cell receptor beta chain. The entry originates in a study of blood T cell repertoires in COVID-19. Study as a whole: COVID-19 samples collected from the United States, Italy and Spain covered acute and convalescent phases. From T cells, B-cell-depleted T cells, or PBMCs came the material, which was cDNA or gDNA.

The CDR3 totals 12 residues. Trimming cost V 4 bases and J 8 bases, with 9 bases left between them. The germline V gene encodes CDR1 MGHRA and CDR2 YSYEKL. In the original workflow: Reference gene primers were amplified, and this amplification served to estimate nucleated cell counts. Data came from immunoSEQ multiplex PCR; TCRdb stores just in-frame clones and leaves some out. Clone size and the V and J calls come from that table; the DNA yielded D and trimming. In the table there are some 58,000 clones, around 86% of which are singletons. The J gene is TRBJ2-1, the V gene TRBV4-1; no definite D call. The source of this sequence is a man aged 40-49 years with acute or convalescent COVID-19. Sequencing was performed on peripheral blood. This CDR3 reads CASSRVEHEQFF. For the CDR3, the DNA is TGCGCCAGCAGCCGAGTTGAGCATGAGCAGTTCTTC.